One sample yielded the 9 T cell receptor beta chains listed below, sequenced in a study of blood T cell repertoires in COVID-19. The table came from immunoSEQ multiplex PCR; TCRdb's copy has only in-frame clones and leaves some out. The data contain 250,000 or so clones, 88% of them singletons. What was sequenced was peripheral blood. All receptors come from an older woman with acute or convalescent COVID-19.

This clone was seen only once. The CDR3 DNA follows: TGCGCCAGCAGCCAAGATCGCTTTAATACAGGGGTAAATGAAAAACTGTTTTTT. It specifies CASSQDRFNTGVNEKLFF. This chain joins TRBV4-3 and TRBJ1-4; TRBD1 agrees at 7 bases. Losses at the gene ends were 0 bases for V and 5 bases for J; bases not matched to a gene: 12. Germline lookup yields CDR1 LGHNA and CDR2 YSLEER. This CDR3 contains 18 residues.

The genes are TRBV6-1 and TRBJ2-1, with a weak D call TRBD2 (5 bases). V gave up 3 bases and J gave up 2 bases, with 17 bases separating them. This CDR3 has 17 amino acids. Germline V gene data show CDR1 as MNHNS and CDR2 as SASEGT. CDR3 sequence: CASSDGLLAAAYNEQFF. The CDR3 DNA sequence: TGTGCCAGCAGTGACGGCCTTCTAGCCGCAGCCTACAATGAGCAGTTCTTC.

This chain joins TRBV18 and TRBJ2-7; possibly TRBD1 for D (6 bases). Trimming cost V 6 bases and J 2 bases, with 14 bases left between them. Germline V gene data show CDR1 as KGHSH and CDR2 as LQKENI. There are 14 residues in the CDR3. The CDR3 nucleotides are TGTGCCAGCTCCGAGGGGGACATGGCCTACGAGCAGTACTTC. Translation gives CASSEGDMAYEQYF.

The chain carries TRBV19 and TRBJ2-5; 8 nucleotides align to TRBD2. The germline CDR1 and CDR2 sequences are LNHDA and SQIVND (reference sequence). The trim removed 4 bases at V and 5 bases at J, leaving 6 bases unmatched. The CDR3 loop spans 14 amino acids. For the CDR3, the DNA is TGTGCCAGTAGTACTAGCGGGTCGATCGAGACCCAGTACTTC. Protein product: CASSTSGSIETQYF. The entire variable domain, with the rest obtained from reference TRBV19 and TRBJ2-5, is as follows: DGGITQSPKYLFRKEGQNVTLSCEQNLNHDAMYWYRQDPGQGLRLIYYSQIVNDFQKGDIAEGYSVSREKKESFPLTVTSAQKNPTAFYLCASSTSGSIETQYFGPGTRLLVL.

The DNA of the CDR3 is TGTGCCAGCATGGTCGATGCGGGAATTGAAGCTTTCTTT. Protein product: CASMVDAGIEAFF. The V and J genes are TRBV5-4 and TRBJ1-1; D is ambiguous. Per the germline V gene, CDR1 is SGHNT and CDR2 is YYREEE (reference sequence). CDR3 length equals 13 residues. With 6 bases removed from V and 7 bases from J, the gap between germline ends came to 16 bases.

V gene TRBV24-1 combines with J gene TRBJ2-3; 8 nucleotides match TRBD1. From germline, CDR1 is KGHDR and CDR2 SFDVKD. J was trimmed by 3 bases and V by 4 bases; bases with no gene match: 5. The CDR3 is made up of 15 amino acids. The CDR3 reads CATSEYGQGTDTQYF. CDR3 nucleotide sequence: TGTGCCACCAGTGAATACGGACAGGGAACAGATACGCAGTATTTT.

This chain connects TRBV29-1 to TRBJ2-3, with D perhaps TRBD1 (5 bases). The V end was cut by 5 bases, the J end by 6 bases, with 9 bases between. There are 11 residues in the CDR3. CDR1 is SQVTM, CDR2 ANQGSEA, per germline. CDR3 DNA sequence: TGCAGCGTTAGGGGCTTGGATACGCAGTATTTT. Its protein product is CSVRGLDTQYF.

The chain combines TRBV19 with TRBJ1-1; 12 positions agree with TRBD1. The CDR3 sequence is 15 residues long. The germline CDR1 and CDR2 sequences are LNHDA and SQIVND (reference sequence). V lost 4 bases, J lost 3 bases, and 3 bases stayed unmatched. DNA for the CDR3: TGTGCCAGTAGTAAGGGACAGGGGGCGGACACTGAAGCTTTCTTT. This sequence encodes CASSKGQGADTEAFF.

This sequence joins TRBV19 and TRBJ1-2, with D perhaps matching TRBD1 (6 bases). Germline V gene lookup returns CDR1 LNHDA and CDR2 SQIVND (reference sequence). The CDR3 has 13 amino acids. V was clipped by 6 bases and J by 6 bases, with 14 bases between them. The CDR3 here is CASSPTGSNGYTF. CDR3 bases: TGTGCCAGTAGCCCAACAGGGAGTAATGGCTACACCTTC.